These T cell receptor beta chains were read from a single sample in a study of cytomegalovirus exposure and HLA in healthy donors. The protocol was immunoSEQ multiplex PCR, while the TCRdb copy is restricted to in-frame clones and leaves out a portion. Of about 170,000 clones in the sample, more than 75% were seen once. Sequenced: PBMCs. Receptor source: a man aged 25-40 years in good health and CMV-seropositive. The CDR3 runs from the conserved cysteine through the conserved F or W. Fields, in order: D gene, J gene, clone size, V gene, CDR3 protein, CDR3 DNA. The D gene is left open where the match is weak. Size is omitted from some rows. Given values are once, few, many or a class for expanded clones.

TRBD1 TRBJ1-2 . TRBV5-6 CASSLVAGTANYGYTF TGTGCCAGCAGCTTGGTTGCAGGGACAGCGAACTATGGCTACACCTTC
TRBD2 TRBJ2-3 once TRBV9 CASSVATSGASTDTQYF TGTGCCAGCAGCGTAGCTACTAGCGGGGCTAGCACAGATACGCAGTATTTT
. TRBJ1-5 . TRBV2 CASSEGGGDSNQPQHF TGTGCCAGCAGTGAAGGAGGCGGAGATAGCAATCAGCCCCAGCATTTT
TRBD2 TRBJ2-5 . TRBV4-3 CASSQGGGQETQYF TGCGCCAGCAGCCAAGGGGGGGGCCAAGAGACCCAGTACTTC
. TRBJ1-3 . TRBV4-1 CASSPLTPDSYTTSSGNTIYF TGCGCCAGCAGCCCCCTTACCCCGGACAGTTACACGACCTCCTCTGGAAACACCATATATTTT
. TRBJ1-2 once TRBV27 CASSLDRQQRSYTF TGTGCCAGCAGTTTAGACAGGCAGCAGAGGAGCTACACCTTC
TRBD1 TRBJ1-2 . TRBV29-1 CSAVDRNYGYTF TGCAGCGCCGTGGACAGGAACTATGGCTACACCTTC
. TRBJ1-4 . TRBV6-7 CASSYSRGHRLFF TGTGCCAGCAGTTACTCGCGGGGTCACAGGCTGTTTTTT
. TRBJ2-1 once TRBV4-1 CASSQPREVGNEQFF TGCGCCAGCAGCCAACCCCGAGAGGTTGGCAATGAGCAGTTCTTC
TRBD2 TRBJ2-4 . TRBV6-6 CASSAIAGGQNIQYF TGTGCCAGCAGCGCGATAGCGGGAGGACAAAACATTCAGTACTTC
. TRBJ2-1 . TRBV19 CASSRRASVNEQFF TGTGCCAGTAGCCGGAGGGCCTCGGTAAATGAGCAGTTCTTC
. TRBJ2-5 . TRBV7-3 CASSLMGSPQETQYF TGTGCCAGCAGCTTAATGGGTAGCCCCCAAGAGACCCAGTACTTC
TRBD1 TRBJ1-1 . TRBV29-1 CSARQGNTEAFF TGCAGCGCTCGACAGGGTAACACTGAAGCTTTCTTT
TRBD1 TRBJ2-2 . TRBV30 CAWSVQGASGELFF TGTGCCTGGAGTGTACAGGGGGCGTCCGGGGAGCTGTTTTTT
. TRBJ2-1 . TRBV9 CASSLYNEQFF TGTGCCAGCAGCCTCTACAATGAGCAGTTCTTC
TRBD1 TRBJ1-2 . TRBV6-6 CASSPTGQGYNYGYTF TGTGCCAGCAGTCCAACGGGACAGGGGTATAACTATGGCTACACCTTC
TRBD1 TRBJ2-5 . TRBV18 CASSETHRDREETQYF TGTGCCAGCTCAGAAACCCACCGGGACAGGGAAGAGACCCAGTACTTC
. TRBJ2-5 . TRBV9 CASSVEGSVETQYF TGTGCCAGCAGCGTAGAGGGTAGCGTGGAGACCCAGTACTTC
TRBD2 TRBJ2-5 . TRBV4-1 CASSHFYGTSGGNQETQYF TGCGCCAGCAGCCACTTCTACGGGACTAGCGGGGGGAACCAAGAGACCCAGTACTTC
. TRBJ1-3 once TRBV11-2 CASSFSTFSGNTIYF TGTGCCAGCAGCTTCTCTACGTTCTCTGGAAACACCATATATTTT
. TRBJ1-1 few TRBV7-2 CASSARSREAFF TGTGCCAGCAGCGCTCGGAGCCGGGAAGCTTTCTTT
TRBD1 TRBJ2-2 . TRBV25-1 CASRGDRENTGELFF TGTGCCAGCAGGGGGGACAGGGAGAACACCGGGGAGCTGTTTTTT
TRBD1 TRBJ1-1 . TRBV15 CATSRTTGTGNTEAFF TGTGCCACCAGCAGGACGACAGGGACCGGGAACACTGAAGCTTTCTTT
. TRBJ2-5 . TRBV7-6 CASSFGGGNRETQYF TGTGCCAGCAGTTTCGGGGGAGGAAACAGAGAGACCCAGTACTTC
. TRBJ2-2 . TRBV4-3 CASSQADKAGSGELFF TGCGCCAGCAGCCAAGCGGACAAAGCTGGTTCCGGGGAGCTGTTTTTT
TRBD2 TRBJ2-1 . TRBV19 CASSMILAAHFYNEQFF TGTGCCAGTAGTATGATTCTAGCGGCACACTTTTACAATGAGCAGTTCTTC
. TRBJ1-1 . TRBV25-1 CASSDNVQLDTEAFF TGTGCCAGCAGTGACAACGTACAGCTGGACACTGAAGCTTTCTTT
. TRBJ2-1 . TRBV5-1 CASSWGALRDEQFF TGCGCCAGCAGCTGGGGAGCCCTGAGGGATGAGCAGTTCTTC
TRBD2 TRBJ2-1 . TRBV11-2 CASSPGLAEYNEQFF TGTGCCAGCAGCCCCGGACTAGCGGAGTACAATGAGCAGTTCTTC
. TRBJ2-3 . TRBV30 CAWNPGTRTDTQYF TGTGCCTGGAACCCGGGAACACGAACAGATACGCAGTATTTT
TRBD2 TRBJ2-2 . TRBV10-1 CASSDLAGGKTGELFF TGCGCCAGCAGTGACCTAGCGGGAGGAAAAACCGGGGAGCTGTTTTTT
TRBD1 TRBJ1-5 few TRBV6-1 CASSPRGPGVQPQHF TGTGCCAGCAGTCCCAGGGGGCCCGGGGTTCAGCCCCAGCATTTT
. TRBJ2-5 . TRBV5-1 CASSLSPRETQYF TGCGCCAGCAGCTTGTCCCCCCGGGAGACCCAGTACTTC
TRBD1 TRBJ1-1 once TRBV12-5 CASALTGTNTEAFF TGTGCTAGTGCCTTGACAGGGACAAACACTGAAGCTTTCTTT
. TRBJ1-2 . TRBV10-2 CASTGGETGYTF TGCGCCAGCACCGGGGGGGAAACTGGCTACACCTTC
TRBD2 TRBJ2-1 . TRBV5-1 CASSWGGTSGQFF TGCGCCAGCAGCTGGGGCGGGACTAGCGGACAGTTCTTC
TRBD1 TRBJ1-5 . TRBV14 CASSQDRRQGAYGDQPQHF TGTGCCAGCAGCCAAGATAGGAGACAGGGGGCTTATGGGGATCAGCCCCAGCATTTT
TRBD2 TRBJ2-2 . TRBV18 CASSPRTSRTGELFF TGTGCCAGCTCACCTCGGACTAGCCGGACCGGGGAGCTGTTTTTT
. TRBJ1-2 . TRBV4-2 CASSQGGGGIYGYTF TGTGCCAGCAGCCAAGGGGGGGGAGGCATCTATGGCTACACCTTC
TRBD1 TRBJ1-4 few TRBV7-9 CASSLIDRASATNEKLFF TGTGCCAGCAGCTTAATCGACAGGGCCTCTGCAACTAATGAAAAACTGTTTTTT
. TRBJ1-3 . TRBV4-2 CASSQETSSGNTIYF TGTGCCAGCAGCCAGGAGACTAGCTCTGGAAACACCATATATTTT
TRBD2 TRBJ2-1 . TRBV11-2 CASSLAGGSYNEQFF TGTGCCAGCAGCTTAGCGGGAGGCTCCTACAATGAGCAGTTCTTC
TRBD2 TRBJ2-3 . TRBV18 CASSPRDYRAILSTDTQYF TGTGCCAGCTCACCCAGGGACTACCGTGCCATCCTTAGCACAGATACGCAGTATTTT
TRBD2 TRBJ2-5 once TRBV11-3 CASSLDALAGAQETQYF TGTGCCAGCAGCTTAGATGCACTAGCGGGAGCCCAAGAGACCCAGTACTTC
. TRBJ1-2 . TRBV29-1 CSVEAGNGYTF TGCAGCGTTGAAGCAGGGAATGGCTACACCTTC
. TRBJ1-4 . TRBV5-6 CASSLAGVGEKLFF TGTGCCAGCAGCTTGGCAGGGGTCGGAGAAAAACTGTTTTTT
. TRBJ1-4 few TRBV5-4 CASSLNRAVNEKLFF TGTGCCAGCAGCTTGAACAGGGCAGTTAATGAAAAACTGTTTTTT
TRBD2 TRBJ2-1 once TRBV30 CASAGGNWNEQFF TGTGCCTCCGCGGGGGGGAATTGGAATGAGCAGTTCTTC
TRBD1 TRBJ1-4 . TRBV27 CASSMRGQGSLTNEKLFF TGTGCCAGCAGTATGAGGGGACAGGGGTCATTGACTAATGAAAAACTGTTTTTT
. TRBJ1-1 . TRBV10-3 CAISKQGNTEAFF TGTGCCATCAGTAAACAGGGGAACACTGAAGCTTTCTTT
. TRBJ2-5 once TRBV19 CASGRRGETQYF TGTGCCAGTGGGCGGCGAGGGGAGACCCAGTACTTC
. TRBJ1-3 . TRBV7-2 CASNSFGHTGNTIYF TGTGCCAGCAATTCGTTCGGACATACTGGAAACACCATATATTTT
TRBD2 TRBJ2-5 once TRBV5-4 CASSLAQSGSWTQYF TGTGCCAGCAGCTTGGCTCAGAGCGGGAGTTGGACCCAGTACTTC
TRBD2 TRBJ2-7 . TRBV7-2 CASSPGTSGSYSYEQYF TGTGCCAGCAGCCCGGGGACTAGCGGGAGTTATTCCTACGAGCAGTACTTC
. TRBJ2-1 . TRBV6-6 CASSYGRPTTNEQFF TGTGCCAGCAGTTACGGCAGGCCGACGACCAATGAGCAGTTCTTC
. TRBJ1-1 . TRBV6-5 CASSRDKRAFF TGTGCCAGCAGCCGCGACAAACGGGCTTTCTTT
TRBD1 TRBJ2-1 . TRBV27 CASEGAGYNEQFF TGTGCCAGCGAGGGGGCCGGCTACAATGAGCAGTTCTTC